This is a list of T cell receptor beta chains from one sample in a study of T cell repertoires in cytomegalovirus infection. Their recognized antigens are unknown. TCRdb analysed the reads with MiXCR anew, one entry per CDR3 protein. In the table there are about 770,000 distinct CDR3 sequences, 25% to 35% of which are singletons. The sample consisted of cultured CD8+ T cells from PBMCs, taken from culture after CMV antigen stimulation. The receptor set was obtained from a human donor in good health (CMV status not recorded). Some clones in this sample may be carry-over from other donors' samples. Each CDR3 is given with its conserved first and last residue. D genes are given only for firm matches. The listing skips clone size in some rows; elsewhere it reads once, few, many or a size class.

CASSYRVGQVSYEQYF,TGTGCCAGCAGTTACCGGGTGGGACAAGTCTCCTACGAGCAGTACTTC,TRBV6-2/TRBV6-3,.,many,TRBJ2-7
CASSSLEAPTNTDTQYF,TGTGCCAGCAGCTCCCTAGAGGCGCCGACTAACACAGATACGCAGTATTTT,TRBV7-9,.,.,TRBJ2-3
CASSHGTYYEQYF,TGTGCCAGCAGCCACGGGACATACTACGAGCAGTACTTC,TRBV7-9,.,few,TRBJ2-7
CASSLEDSPILNGYTF,TGTGCCAGCAGCTTAGAAGACTCGCCTATACTCAATGGCTACACCTTC,TRBV7-2,.,many,TRBJ1-2
CASSLTSFVADTQYF,TGTGCCAGCAGCTTGACTAGCTTCGTCGCAGATACGCAGTATTTT,TRBV7-9,TRBD2,.,TRBJ2-3
CASSPSGGWDTEAFF,TGTGCCAGCAGCCCCAGTGGGGGTTGGGACACTGAAGCTTTCTTT,TRBV14,.,many,TRBJ1-1
CASSSGTSWDDEQFF,TGTGCCAGCAGCTCCGGGACTAGCTGGGACGATGAGCAGTTCTTC,TRBV12-3/TRBV12-4,TRBD2,few,TRBJ2-1
CASSLEQGQNEKLFF,TGTGCCAGCAGCTTGGAACAGGGGCAAAATGAAAAACTGTTTTTT,TRBV5-5,TRBD1,.,TRBJ1-4
CASSGERYGYTF,TGTGCCAGCAGTGGGGAAAGATATGGCTACACCTTC,TRBV6-1,.,few,TRBJ1-2
CASSDLRERIYGYTF,TGTGCCAGCAGCGACCTCCGGGAGCGTATCTATGGCTACACCTTC,TRBV6-8,.,.,TRBJ1-2
CATDSDRVQETQYF,TGTGCCACCGATTCGGACAGGGTCCAAGAGACCCAGTACTTC,TRBV10-3,TRBD1,.,TRBJ2-5
CASSLAPSGERTDTQYF,TGCGCCAGCAGCTTGGCCCCTAGCGGGGAACGCACAGATACGCAGTATTTT,TRBV5-1,TRBD2,.,TRBJ2-3
CASSVGRMNTEAFF,TGCGCCAGCAGCGTGGGACGTATGAACACTGAAGCTTTCTTT,TRBV9,.,many,TRBJ1-1
CASSLWGDPTEAFF,TGTGCCAGCAGCTTATGGGGGGACCCCACTGAAGCTTTCTTT,TRBV7-8,.,few,TRBJ1-1
CASSSFTGSTEPQHF,TGTGCCAGCAGTTCCTTCACGGGCTCCACGGAGCCCCAGCATTTT,TRBV27,.,.,TRBJ1-5
CASSPSDTSSEQYF,TGTGCCAGCAGCCCGTCGGATACCTCGTCTGAGCAGTACTTC,TRBV6-2/TRBV6-3,.,.,TRBJ2-7
CASSEIAVSTDTQYF,TGTGCCAGCAGTGAGATAGCGGTTAGCACAGATACGCAGTATTTT,TRBV2,.,.,TRBJ2-3
CASSIRSGTDTQYF,TGTGCCAGTAGTATAAGATCCGGCACAGATACGCAGTATTTT,TRBV19,.,few,TRBJ2-3
CASRLAADTQYF,TGTGCCAGCAGGCTAGCCGCAGATACGCAGTATTTT,TRBV6-2/TRBV6-3,.,.,TRBJ2-3
CASTWDTQYF,TGTGCCAGCACGTGGGATACGCAGTATTTT,TRBV6-1,.,few,TRBJ2-3
CASSLGQGGDEQYF,TGTGCCAGCAGCTTAGGGCAGGGAGGCGACGAGCAGTACTTC,TRBV7-6,.,many,TRBJ2-7
CSAREGASIYEQYF,TGCAGTGCCCGGGAGGGGGCCTCGATCTACGAGCAGTACTTC,TRBV20-1,.,few,TRBJ2-7
CASSYRAQRETQYF,TGTGCCAGCAGCTACCGGGCGCAGAGAGAGACCCAGTACTTC,TRBV2,.,few,TRBJ2-5
CASSFEGNGYTF,TGTGCCAGCAGTTTTGAAGGGAATGGCTACACCTTC,TRBV28,.,.,TRBJ1-2
CASSSPWQPGNEQFF,TGTGCCAGCAGCTCTCCGTGGCAGCCGGGGAATGAGCAGTTCTTC,TRBV7-9,.,few,TRBJ2-1
CASSLSGVLSEAFF,TGTGCCAGCAGTTTATCCGGAGTCCTTTCTGAAGCTTTCTTT,TRBV28,.,few,TRBJ1-1
CASSLWTGLEDTEAFF,TGCGCCAGCAGCCTCTGGACAGGCCTGGAGGACACTGAAGCTTTCTTT,TRBV4-3,TRBD1,.,TRBJ1-1
CASSSKDPSSGGAAEQFF,TGTGCCAGCAGCTCCAAGGACCCCTCTAGCGGGGGGGCCGCTGAGCAGTTCTTC,TRBV7-9,TRBD2,many,TRBJ2-1